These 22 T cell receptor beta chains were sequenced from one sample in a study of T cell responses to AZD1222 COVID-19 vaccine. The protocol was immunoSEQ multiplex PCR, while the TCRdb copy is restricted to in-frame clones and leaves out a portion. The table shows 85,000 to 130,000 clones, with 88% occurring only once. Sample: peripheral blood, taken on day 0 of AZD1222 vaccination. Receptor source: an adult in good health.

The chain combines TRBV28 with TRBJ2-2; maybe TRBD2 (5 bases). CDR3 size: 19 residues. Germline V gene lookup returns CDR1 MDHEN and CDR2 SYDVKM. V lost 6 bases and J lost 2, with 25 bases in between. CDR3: CASSLPRAGLPFNTGELFF. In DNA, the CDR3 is TGTGCCAGCAGCCTCCCCCGGGCGGGTCTCCCTTTTAACACCGGGGAGCTGTTTTTT.

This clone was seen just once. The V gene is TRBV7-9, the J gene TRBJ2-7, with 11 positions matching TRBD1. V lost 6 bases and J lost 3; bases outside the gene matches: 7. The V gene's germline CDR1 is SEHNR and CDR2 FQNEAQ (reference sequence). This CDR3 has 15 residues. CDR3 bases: TGTGCCAGCAGAGGACAGGGGGCTAGAAACTACGAGCAGTACTTC. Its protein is CASRGQGARNYEQYF.

The CDR3 nucleotides read TGTGCCAGTAGTATACAGAGCTCCGCGGAGACCCAGTACTTC. Amino acid sequence: CASSIQSSAETQYF. V usage is TRBV19 and J usage is TRBJ2-5; D uncertain. Germline V gives CDR1 LNHDA, CDR2 SQIVND (reference sequence). V was clipped by 2 bases and J by 5 bases, with 12 bases between them. The CDR3 consists of 14 residues.

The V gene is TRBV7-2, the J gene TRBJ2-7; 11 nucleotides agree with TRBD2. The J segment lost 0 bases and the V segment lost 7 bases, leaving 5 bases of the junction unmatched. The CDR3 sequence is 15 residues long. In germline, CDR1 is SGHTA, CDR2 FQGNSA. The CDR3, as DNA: TGTGCCAGCACTACAACTAGCGGGGGCTCCTACGAGCAGTACTTC. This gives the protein CASTTTSGGSYEQYF.

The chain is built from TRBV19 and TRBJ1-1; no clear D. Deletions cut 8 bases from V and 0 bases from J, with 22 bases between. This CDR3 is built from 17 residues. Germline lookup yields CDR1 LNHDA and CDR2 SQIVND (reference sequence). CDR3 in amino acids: CASGWTRERFLNTEAFF. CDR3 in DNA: TGTGCCAGTGGGTGGACCCGGGAAAGGTTTTTGAACACTGAAGCTTTCTTT.

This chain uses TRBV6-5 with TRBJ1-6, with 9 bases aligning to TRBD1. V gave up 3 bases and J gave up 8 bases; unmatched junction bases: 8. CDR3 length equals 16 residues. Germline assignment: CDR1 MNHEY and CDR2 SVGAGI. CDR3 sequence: CASSYLTGGFYSPLHF. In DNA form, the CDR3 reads TGTGCCAGCAGTTATCTGACAGGGGGGTTTTATTCACCCCTCCACTTT.

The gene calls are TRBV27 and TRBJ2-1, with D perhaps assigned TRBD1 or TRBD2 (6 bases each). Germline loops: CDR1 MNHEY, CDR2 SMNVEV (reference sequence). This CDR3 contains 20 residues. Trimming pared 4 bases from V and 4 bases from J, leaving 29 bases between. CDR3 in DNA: TGTGCCAGCAGTTCCCGTGGGGGGCGGCCCAAAACTCGTCGGTACAATGAGCAGTTCTTC. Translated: CASSSRGGRPKTRRYNEQFF.

The CDR3: CATSVGPGATGELFF. DNA for the CDR3: TGTGCCACCAGTGTTGGTCCTGGGGCGACCGGGGAGCTGTTTTTT. The chain employs TRBV24-1 and TRBJ2-2; a weak D match, TRBD1 (5 bases). This CDR3 spans 15 amino acids. Trimming pared 5 bases from V and 5 bases from J, leaving 14 bases between. Germline CDR1 and CDR2: KGHDR and SFDVKD.

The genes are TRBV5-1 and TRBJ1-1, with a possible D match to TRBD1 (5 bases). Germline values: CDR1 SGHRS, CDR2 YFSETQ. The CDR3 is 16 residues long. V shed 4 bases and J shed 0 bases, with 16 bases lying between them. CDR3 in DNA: TGCGCCAGCAGCCCTGCTCGGGGCGGAATGAACACTGAAGCTTTCTTT. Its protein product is CASSPARGGMNTEAFF.

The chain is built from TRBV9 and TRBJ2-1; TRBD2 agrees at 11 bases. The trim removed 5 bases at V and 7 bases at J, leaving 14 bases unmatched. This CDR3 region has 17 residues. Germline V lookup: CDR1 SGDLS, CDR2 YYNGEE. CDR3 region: CASSLIAGGPRGNEQFF. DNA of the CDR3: TGTGCCAGCAGTCTTATAGCGGGGGGGCCTAGAGGAAATGAGCAGTTCTTC.

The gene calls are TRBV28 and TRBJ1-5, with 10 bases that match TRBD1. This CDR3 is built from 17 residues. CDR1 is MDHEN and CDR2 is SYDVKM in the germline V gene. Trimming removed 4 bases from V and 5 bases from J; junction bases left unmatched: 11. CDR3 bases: TGTGCCAGCAGTTACCTAAGGGGACAGGGGATTTATCAGCCCCAGCATTTT. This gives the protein CASSYLRGQGIYQPQHF.

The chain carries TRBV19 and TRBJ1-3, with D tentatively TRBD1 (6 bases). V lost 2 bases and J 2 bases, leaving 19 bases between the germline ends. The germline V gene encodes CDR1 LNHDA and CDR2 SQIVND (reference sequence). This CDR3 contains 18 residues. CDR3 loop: CASSIRSGRGTPGNTIYF. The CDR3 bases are TGTGCCAGTAGTATACGATCTGGCAGGGGAACTCCTGGAAACACCATATATTTT.

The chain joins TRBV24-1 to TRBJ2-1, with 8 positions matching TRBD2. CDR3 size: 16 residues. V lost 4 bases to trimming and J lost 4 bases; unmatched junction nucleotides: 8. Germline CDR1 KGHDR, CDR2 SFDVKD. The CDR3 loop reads CATSDPGGGMYNEQFF. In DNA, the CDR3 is TGTGCCACCAGTGACCCCGGGGGGGGGATGTACAATGAGCAGTTCTTC.

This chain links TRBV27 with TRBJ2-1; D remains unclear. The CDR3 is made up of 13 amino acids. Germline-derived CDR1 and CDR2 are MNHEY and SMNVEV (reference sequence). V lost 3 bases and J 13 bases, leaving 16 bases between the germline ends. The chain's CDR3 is CASSLMPIRSQFF. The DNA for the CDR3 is TGTGCCAGCAGTTTGATGCCGATCAGGAGTCAGTTCTTC.

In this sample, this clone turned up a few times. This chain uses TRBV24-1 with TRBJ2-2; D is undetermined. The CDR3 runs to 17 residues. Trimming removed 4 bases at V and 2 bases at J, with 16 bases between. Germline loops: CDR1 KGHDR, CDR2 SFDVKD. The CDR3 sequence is CATSEDPRHINTGELFF. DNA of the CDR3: TGTGCCACCAGTGAGGACCCCCGGCATATAAACACCGGGGAGCTGTTTTTT.

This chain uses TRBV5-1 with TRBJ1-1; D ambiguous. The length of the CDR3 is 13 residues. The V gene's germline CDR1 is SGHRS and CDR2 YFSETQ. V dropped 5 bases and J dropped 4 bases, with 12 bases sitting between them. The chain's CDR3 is CASSRGPGTEAFF. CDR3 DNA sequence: TGCGCCAGCAGTCGAGGGCCAGGCACTGAAGCTTTCTTT.

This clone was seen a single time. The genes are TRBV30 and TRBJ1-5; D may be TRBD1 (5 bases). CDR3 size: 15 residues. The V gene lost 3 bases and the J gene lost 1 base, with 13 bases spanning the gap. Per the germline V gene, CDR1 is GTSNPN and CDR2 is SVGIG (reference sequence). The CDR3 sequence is CAWRGLGGSNQPQHF. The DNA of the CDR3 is TGTGCCTGGAGGGGACTCGGGGGGAGCAATCAGCCCCAGCATTTT.

The CDR3 bases are TGTGCCAGCAGTTTCTACAAGGGGGGGAGCAATCAGCCCCAGCATTTT. This translates into CASSFYKGGSNQPQHF. The V call is TRBV28, the J call TRBJ1-5; possibly TRBD1 for D (6 bases). This CDR3 contains 16 residues. Germline V lookup: CDR1 MDHEN, CDR2 SYDVKM. Deletions cut 3 bases from V and 1 base from J, with 13 bases between.

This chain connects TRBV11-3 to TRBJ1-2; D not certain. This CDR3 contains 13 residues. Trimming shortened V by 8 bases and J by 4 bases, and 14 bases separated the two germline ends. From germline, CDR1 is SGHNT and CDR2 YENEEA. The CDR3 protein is CASLLGRSYGYTF. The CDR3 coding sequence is TGTGCCAGCCTCCTTGGCAGAAGCTATGGCTACACCTTC. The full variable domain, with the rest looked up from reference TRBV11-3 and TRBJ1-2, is EAGVVQSPRYKIIEKKQPVAFWCNPISGHNTLYWYLQNLGQGPELLIRYENEEAVDDSQLPKDRFSAERLKGVDSTLKIQPAELGDSAVYLCASLLGRSYGYTFGSGTRLTVV.

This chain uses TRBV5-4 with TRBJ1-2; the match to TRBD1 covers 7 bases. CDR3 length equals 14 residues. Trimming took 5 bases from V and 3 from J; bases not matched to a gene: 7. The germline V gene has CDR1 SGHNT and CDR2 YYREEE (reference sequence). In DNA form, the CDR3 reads TGTGCCAGCAGAAGGACAGGTTATGACTATGGCTACACCTTC. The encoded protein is CASRRTGYDYGYTF. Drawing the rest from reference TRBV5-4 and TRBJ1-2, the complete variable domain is ETGVTQSPTHLIKTRGQQVTLRCSSQSGHNTVSWYQQALGQGPQFIFQYYREEENGRGNFPPRFSGLQFPNYSSELNVNALELDDSALYLCASRRTGYDYGYTFGSGTRLTVV.

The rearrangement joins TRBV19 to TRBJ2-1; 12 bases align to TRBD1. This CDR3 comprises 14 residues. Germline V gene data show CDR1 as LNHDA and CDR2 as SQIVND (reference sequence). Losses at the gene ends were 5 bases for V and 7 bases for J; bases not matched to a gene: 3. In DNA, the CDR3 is TGTGCCAGTAGTGGGACAGGGGGCTTTAATGAGCAGTTCTTC. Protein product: CASSGTGGFNEQFF.

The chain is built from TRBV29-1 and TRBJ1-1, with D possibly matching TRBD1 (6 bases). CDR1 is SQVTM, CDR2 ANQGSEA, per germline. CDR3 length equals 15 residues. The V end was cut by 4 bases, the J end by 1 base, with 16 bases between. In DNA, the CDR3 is TGCAGCGTTGGACGATACAGGGAAGGGAACACTGAAGCTTTCTTT. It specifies CSVGRYREGNTEAFF.